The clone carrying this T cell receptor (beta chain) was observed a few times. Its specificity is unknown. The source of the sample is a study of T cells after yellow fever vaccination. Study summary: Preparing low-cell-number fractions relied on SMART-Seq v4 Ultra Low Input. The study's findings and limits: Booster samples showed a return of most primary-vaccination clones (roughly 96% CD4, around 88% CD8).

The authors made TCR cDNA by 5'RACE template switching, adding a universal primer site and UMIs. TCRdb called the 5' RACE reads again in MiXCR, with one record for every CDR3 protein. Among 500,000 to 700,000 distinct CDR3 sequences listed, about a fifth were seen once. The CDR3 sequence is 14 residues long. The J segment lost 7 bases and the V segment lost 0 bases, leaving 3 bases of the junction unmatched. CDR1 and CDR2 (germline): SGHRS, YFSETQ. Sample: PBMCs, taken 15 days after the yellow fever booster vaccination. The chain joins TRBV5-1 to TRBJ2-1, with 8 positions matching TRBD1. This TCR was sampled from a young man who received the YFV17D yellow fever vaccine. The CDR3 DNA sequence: TGCGCCAGCAGCTTGGGACAGGGGTGGAATGAGCAGTTCTTC. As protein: CASSLGQGWNEQFF.